This entry lists 8 T cell receptor beta chains sequenced from one sample in a study of T cell responses to AZD1222 COVID-19 vaccine. Only in-frame clones appear in the TCRdb table, and some are missing; sequencing was by immunoSEQ multiplex PCR. The data contain some 130,000 clones, over 90% of them seen just once; the ten biggest clones take up roughly 0.96%. The sample consisted of peripheral blood, taken on day 0 of AZD1222 vaccination. Every receptor here comes from an adult in good health.

The CDR3 region is CASSGRGINQPQHF. CDR3 sequence (DNA): TGCGCCAGCAGTGGTCGAGGGATCAATCAGCCCCAGCATTTT. The chain has TRBV10-2 and TRBJ1-5; D gene ambiguous. The CDR3 contains 14 residues. V gave up 4 bases and J gave up 3 bases, with 10 bases separating them. Germline V lookup: CDR1 WSHSY, CDR2 SAAADI.

This clone has just one count. The V gene is TRBV5-1, the J gene TRBJ1-4; D call uncertain. CDR3 length: 15 amino acids. Trimming cost V 0 bases and J 14 bases, with 20 bases left between them. Germline CDR1 reads SGHRS; CDR2 reads YFSETQ. The CDR3 loop is CASSLAFGHTRGLFF. DNA for the CDR3: TGCGCCAGCAGCTTGGCCTTCGGTCACACTCGAGGGCTGTTTTTT.

The V gene is TRBV5-8, the J gene TRBJ1-1, with D perhaps TRBD1 (5 bases). Germline V gene data show CDR1 as SGHTS and CDR2 as YDEGEE. Trimming pared 4 bases from V and 9 bases from J, leaving 13 bases between. The CDR3 spans 12 residues. The CDR3 nucleotides are TGTGCCAGCAGCGCGGACAAGGTCAAAGCTTTCTTT. The encoded protein is CASSADKVKAFF.

This rearrangement joins TRBV5-1 to TRBJ2-7, with 7 bases aligning to TRBD2. Trimming took 0 bases from V and 3 from J; bases not matched to a gene: 3. The CDR3 length is 14 residues. Germline CDR1 SGHRS, CDR2 YFSETQ. This chain's CDR3 is CASSLGEGIYEQYF. Here the CDR3 DNA reads TGCGCCAGCAGCTTGGGGGAGGGAATCTACGAGCAGTACTTC.

V gene TRBV12-3 or TRBV12-4 combines with J gene TRBJ1-2; maybe TRBD1 (5 bases). V lost 4 bases and J 12 bases, leaving 15 bases between the germline ends. This CDR3 region has 12 residues. The CDR3 bases are TGTGCCAGCAGTTCCAACAGGAGAGGGAACACCTTC. Amino acids: CASSSNRRGNTF.

V gene TRBV11-2 combines with J gene TRBJ2-6; 7 nucleotides align to TRBD1. CDR3 length: 19 amino acids. Trimming removed 6 bases from V and 1 base from J; junction bases left unmatched: 15. Germline V gene sequence: CDR1 SGHAT, CDR2 FQNNGV. The CDR3 DNA follows: TGTGCCAGCAGTTCACAGGGGTTTTTCGGCCTTTCTGGGGCCAACGTCCTGACTTTC. Its translation is CASSSQGFFGLSGANVLTF.

This chain connects TRBV6-5 to TRBJ1-5, with a weak D call TRBD1 (6 bases). The germline gives CDR1 MNHEY, CDR2 SVGAGI. This CDR3 has 14 residues. V dropped 2 bases and J dropped 6 bases, with 11 bases sitting between them. CDR3 protein: CASSYGGAGQPQHF. The CDR3 region has the DNA TGTGCCAGCAGTTACGGGGGCGCGGGTCAGCCCCAGCATTTT.

The chain couples TRBV2 to TRBJ2-1; D is uncertain. The germline V and J ends were trimmed by 6 bases and 7 bases, with 19 bases remaining between them. Germline CDR1 SNHLY, CDR2 FYNNEI. This CDR3 region has 15 residues. This chain's CDR3 is CASRKGSRDPNEQFF. CDR3 DNA sequence: TGTGCCAGCAGAAAAGGATCACGAGACCCTAATGAGCAGTTCTTC.